What follows are 12 T cell receptor beta chains derived from one specimen sequenced in a study of T cell repertoires in cytomegalovirus infection. Antigen specificity for these receptors is unknown. TCRdb re-derived calls from the reads in MiXCR, one entry per CDR3 protein. The sample comprises 150,000 or so distinct CDR3 sequences, less than 25% of which are singletons, and about 25% rests with the top ten. The sample here was CD8+ T cells from cultured PBMCs, taken from culture after CMV antigen stimulation. The receptors were gathered from a human donor in good health (CMV status not recorded). Some clones in this sample may be carry-over from other donors' samples.

The rearrangement uses TRBV5-3 and TRBJ1-2; D is undetermined. TRBV5-3 is an open reading frame, and its role is uncertain. This CDR3 is built from 14 residues. The CDR3 region has the DNA TGTGCAACCAACTGGTTGGAGGGCTATGGTGGCTACACCTTC. Amino acid sequence: CATNWLEGYGGYTF.

This chain links TRBV12-3 or TRBV12-4 with TRBJ1-1; D may be TRBD1 (6 bases). V dropped 7 bases and J dropped 0 bases, with 12 bases sitting between them. The CDR3 runs 14 residues. The CDR3 loop is CASTQDRMNTEAFF. The CDR3 DNA reads as TGTGCCAGCACCCAGGACAGAATGAACACTGAAGCTTTCTTT.

This clonotype occurred a few times. In nucleotides, the CDR3 is TGTGCCAGCAGCTTTGTTGGGGGGATGAACATTCAGTACTTC. Translating gives CASSFVGGMNIQYF. This chain joins TRBV7-9 and TRBJ2-4, with a weak D call TRBD2 (6 bases). Germline assignment: CDR1 SEHNR and CDR2 FQNEAQ (reference sequence). The CDR3 spans 14 residues. V shed 3 bases and J shed 7 bases, with 13 bases lying between them.

The chain recombines TRBV12-3 or TRBV12-4 with TRBJ2-5; 13 bases are shared with TRBD2. Trimming took 4 bases from V and 2 from J; bases not matched to a gene: 4. This CDR3 comprises 16 residues. CDR3 in amino acids: CASSSQTSGGQETQYF. CDR3 coding DNA: TGTGCCAGCAGTTCGCAGACTAGCGGGGGGCAAGAGACCCAGTACTTC.

There are a few counts of this clonotype. J is TRBJ1-2 and V is TRBV7-8, with 7 bases fitting TRBD1. This CDR3 region has 12 residues. Germline CDR1 and CDR2: SGHVS and FQNEAQ. The ends lost 6 bases at V and 5 bases at J; junction bases unmatched: 3. CDR3 coding DNA: TGTGCCAGCAGTGACAGGGAATATGGCTACACCTTC. Its protein product is CASSDREYGYTF.

This clonotype was picked up a small number of times. Being one base from a much bigger clone, this may be a read error. The chain employs TRBV9 and TRBJ2-5; D remains ambiguous. With 3 bases removed from V and 5 bases from J, the gap between germline ends came to 26 bases. The CDR3 contains 18 residues. Looked up from germline, CDR1 is SGDLS and CDR2 is YYNGEE. The chain's CDR3 is CASSAAPTVTIIGETQYF. DNA for the CDR3: TGTGCCAGCAGCGCGGCCCCGACGGTGACGATAATAGGCGAGACCCAGTACTTC.

This rearrangement joins TRBV12-3 or TRBV12-4 to TRBJ2-3, with a tentative D call TRBD2 (7 bases). V lost 6 bases and J 4 bases, leaving 11 bases between the germline ends. The CDR3 loop spans 13 amino acids. The CDR3 is CASRTGGPDTQYF. The CDR3 bases are TGTGCCAGCAGGACCGGGGGGCCAGATACGCAGTATTTT.

Remarks on this clonotype: A much larger clone differs from this one at a single base, so this may be a read error. The J gene is TRBJ1-1, the V gene TRBV27, with a possible D match to TRBD1 (5 bases). This CDR3 has 14 amino acids. Germline V lookup: CDR1 MNHEY, CDR2 SMNVEV (reference sequence). CDR3 sequence reads: CDSSPLQVNTEAFF. The DNA of the CDR3 is TGTGACAGCAGTCCCTTACAGGTGAACACTGAAGCTTTCTTT.

V usage is TRBV12-3 or TRBV12-4 and J usage is TRBJ1-3, with D possibly matching TRBD1 (5 bases). The CDR3 has 14 amino acids. The V gene lost 8 bases and the J gene lost 4 bases, with 15 bases spanning the gap. CDR3 bases: TGTGCCAGCGGCCCTGGGGGAAACGGAAACACCATATATTTT. Translation gives CASGPGGNGNTIYF.

This clonotype has just a few counts. A read error is likely, as this CDR3 ends without the conserved phenylalanine or tryptophan. This chain uses TRBV7-8 with TRBJ2-7; possible D gene TRBD1, 6 bases. In germline, CDR1 is SGHVS, CDR2 FQNEAQ. The CDR3 has 15 residues. V gave up 5 bases and J gave up 1 base, with 15 bases separating them. The CDR3 sequence: CASSPGTNLSYEQYY. In nucleotides, the CDR3 is TGTGCCAGCAGCCCCGGGACAAATCTTTCCTACGAGCAGTACTAC.

This clonotype was seen more than once but under ten times. CDR3 residues: CASSLQGQGLQPQHF. CDR3 nucleotides: TGTGCCAGCAGTTTACAGGGACAGGGCCTTCAGCCCCAGCATTTT. The chain has TRBV28 and TRBJ1-5; 9 nucleotides match TRBD1. J lost 6 bases, V lost 2 bases, and 5 bases had no gene match. From germline, CDR1 is MDHEN and CDR2 SYDVKM. The CDR3 totals 15 residues.

In this sample, this clonotype turned up a few times. This chain joins TRBV4-3 and TRBJ2-2; TRBD1 matches 9 bases. The CDR3 loop spans 16 amino acids. The V gene end was trimmed by 0 bases and the J gene end by 5 bases; junction bases not matched to a gene: 4. Germline CDR1 LGHNA, CDR2 YSLEER. CDR3 coding DNA: TGCGCCAGCAGCCAAGAAGGACAGGGGTTTACCGGGGAGCTGTTTTTT. Protein: CASSQEGQGFTGELFF.